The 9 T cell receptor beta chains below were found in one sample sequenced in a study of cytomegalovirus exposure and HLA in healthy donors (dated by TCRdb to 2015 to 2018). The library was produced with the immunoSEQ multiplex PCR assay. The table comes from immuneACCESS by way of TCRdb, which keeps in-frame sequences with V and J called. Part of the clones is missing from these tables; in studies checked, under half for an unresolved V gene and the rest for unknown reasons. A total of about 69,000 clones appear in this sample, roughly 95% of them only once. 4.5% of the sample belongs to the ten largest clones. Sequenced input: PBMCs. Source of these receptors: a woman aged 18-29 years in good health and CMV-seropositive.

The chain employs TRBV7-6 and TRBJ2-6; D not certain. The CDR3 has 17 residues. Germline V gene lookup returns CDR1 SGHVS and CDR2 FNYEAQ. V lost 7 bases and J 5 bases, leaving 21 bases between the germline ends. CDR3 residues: CASKKLNLKSRANVLTF. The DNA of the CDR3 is TGTGCCAGCAAAAAGCTGAATCTCAAAAGTCGGGCCAACGTCCTGACTTTC.

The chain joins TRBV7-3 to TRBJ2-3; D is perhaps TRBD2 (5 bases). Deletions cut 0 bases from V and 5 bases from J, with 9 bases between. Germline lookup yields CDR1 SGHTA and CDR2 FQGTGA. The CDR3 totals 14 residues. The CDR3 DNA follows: TGTGCCAGCAGCTTAACGGGAGTAGTAGATACGCAGTATTTT. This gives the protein CASSLTGVVDTQYF.

The CDR3 region is CASSPQTAMNTEAFF. Here the CDR3 DNA reads TGTGCCAGCAGCCCCCAGACAGCCATGAACACTGAAGCTTTCTTT. The chain is built from TRBV9 and TRBJ1-1, with D tentatively TRBD1 (5 bases). V was clipped by 4 bases and J by 0 bases, with 13 bases between them. CDR3 length: 15 amino acids. Germline assignment: CDR1 SGDLS and CDR2 YYNGEE. Looking up the rest from reference TRBV9 and TRBJ1-1 gives the full variable domain: DSGVTQTPKHLITATGQRVTLRCSPRSGDLSVYWYQQSLDQGLQFLIQYYNGEERAKGNILERFSAQQFPDLHSELNLSSLELGDSALYFCASSPQTAMNTEAFFGQGTRLTVV.

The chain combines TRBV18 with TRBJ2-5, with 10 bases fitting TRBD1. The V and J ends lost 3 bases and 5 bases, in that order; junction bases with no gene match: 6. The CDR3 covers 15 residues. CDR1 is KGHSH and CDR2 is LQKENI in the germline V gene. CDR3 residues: CASSPGDRGIETQYF. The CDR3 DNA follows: TGTGCCAGCTCACCCGGGGACAGGGGAATTGAGACCCAGTACTTC.

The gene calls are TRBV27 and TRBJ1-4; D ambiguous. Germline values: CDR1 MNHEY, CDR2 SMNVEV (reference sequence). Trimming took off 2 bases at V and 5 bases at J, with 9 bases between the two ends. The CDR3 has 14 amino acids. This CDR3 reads CASSLSRRNEKLFF. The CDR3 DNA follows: TGTGCCAGCAGTTTAAGCAGGAGGAATGAAAAACTGTTTTTT.

Here the CDR3 reads CASSSSTSGRGYNEQFF. Here the CDR3 DNA reads TGTGCCAGCAGCTCTTCGACTAGCGGGAGGGGGTACAATGAGCAGTTCTTC. The chain uses TRBV7-6 and TRBJ2-1; 14 nucleotides align to TRBD2. There are 17 residues in the CDR3. V lost 4 bases and J lost 4; bases outside the gene matches: 6. Germline CDR1 reads SGHVS; CDR2 reads FNYEAQ.

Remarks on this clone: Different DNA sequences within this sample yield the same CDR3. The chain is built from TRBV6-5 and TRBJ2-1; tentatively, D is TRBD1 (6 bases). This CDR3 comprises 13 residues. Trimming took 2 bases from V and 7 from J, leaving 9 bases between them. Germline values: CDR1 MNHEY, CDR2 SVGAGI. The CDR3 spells CASSYSRGNEQFF. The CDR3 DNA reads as TGTGCCAGCAGTTACAGTAGGGGGAATGAGCAGTTCTTC.

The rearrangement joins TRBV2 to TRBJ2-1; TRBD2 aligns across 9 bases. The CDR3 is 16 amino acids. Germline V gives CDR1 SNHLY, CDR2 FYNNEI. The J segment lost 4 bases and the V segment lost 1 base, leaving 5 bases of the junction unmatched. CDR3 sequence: CASSEGLAVGYNEQFF. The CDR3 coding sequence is TGTGCCAGCAGTGAAGGACTAGCGGTGGGGTACAATGAGCAGTTCTTC.

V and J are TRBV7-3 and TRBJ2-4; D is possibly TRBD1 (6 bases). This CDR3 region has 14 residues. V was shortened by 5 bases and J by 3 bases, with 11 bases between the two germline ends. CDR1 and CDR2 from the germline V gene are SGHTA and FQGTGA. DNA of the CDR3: TGTGCCAGCAGCGTACAGGGTGGCAAAAACATTCAGTACTTC. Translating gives CASSVQGGKNIQYF. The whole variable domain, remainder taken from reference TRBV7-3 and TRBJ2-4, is GAGVSQTPSNKVTEKGKYVELRCDPISGHTALYWYRQSLGQGPEFLIYFQGTGAADDSGLPNDRFFAVRPEGSVSTLKIQRTERGDSAVYLCASSVQGGKNIQYFGAGTRLSVL.